Below are 8 T cell receptor beta chains sequenced from a single sample in a study of T cell repertoires in cytomegalovirus infection. TCRdb independently ran MiXCR on the reads; one entry per CDR3 protein. In the table there are roughly 300,000 distinct CDR3 sequences, under 30% of which are singletons. Specimen: PBMCs. The receptors come from a human donor in good health (CMV status not recorded). Some clones in this sample may be carry-over from other donors' samples.

Points on this clonotype: A read error is possible here, since a much larger clone lies one base away. This chain joins TRBV11-2 and TRBJ2-7, with D maybe TRBD2 (5 bases). CDR3 length equals 15 residues. Trimming removed 5 bases from V and 2 bases from J, with 16 bases in between. Germline V lookup: CDR1 SGHAT, CDR2 FQNNGV. CDR3 DNA: TGTGCCAGCAGCCGACTGACTAACGGCACCTACGAGCAGTACTTC. Its translation is CASSRLTNGTYEQYF.

The J gene is TRBJ1-1, the V gene TRBV9; D is uncertain. Germline CDR1 SGDLS, CDR2 YYNGEE. This CDR3 contains 14 residues. The V and J ends lost 4 bases and 4 bases respectively, with 14 bases between them. CDR3 protein: CASSPRTRGTEAFF. CDR3 in DNA: TGTGCCAGCAGCCCCCGAACGCGGGGCACTGAAGCTTTCTTT.

The chain recombines TRBV7-2 with TRBJ2-1; 7 bases map to TRBD1. V lost 1 base to trimming and J lost 7 bases; unmatched junction nucleotides: 4. The CDR3 runs to 14 residues. Germline V lookup: CDR1 SGHTA, CDR2 FQGNSA. CDR3 loop: CASSLVGTENEQFF. The CDR3 bases are TGTGCCAGCAGCTTAGTCGGGACAGAGAATGAGCAGTTCTTC.

The chain is built from TRBV4-1 and TRBJ2-7, with 10 positions matching TRBD1. CDR1 and CDR2 from the germline V gene are MGHRA and YSYEKL. The junction had 10 bases not matched to a gene; V was cut back by 8 bases and J by 6 bases. The CDR3 has 14 amino acids. The DNA of the CDR3 is TGCGCCAGCCGTAATCCGGGACAGGGGCCCGAGCAGTACTTC. Amino acids: CASRNPGQGPEQYF.

This clonotype was recorded at least ten times. The J gene is TRBJ2-7, the V gene TRBV28, with 7 positions matching TRBD2. The germline CDR1 and CDR2 sequences are MDHEN and SYDVKM. CDR3 length equals 13 residues. V trimming: 5 bases; J trimming: 5 bases; junction bases outside the gene matches: 6. The CDR3 loop reads CASSGRSGNEQYF. Written as DNA, the CDR3 is TGTGCCAGCAGTGGACGAAGCGGGAACGAGCAGTACTTC.

In its sample, this clonotype was seen once. The V gene is TRBV10-3, the J gene TRBJ2-7, with D tentatively TRBD2 (7 bases). Deletions cut 8 bases from V and 3 bases from J, with 20 bases between. The CDR3 is 15 amino acids. The V gene's germline CDR1 is ENHRY and CDR2 SYGVKD. CDR3 in DNA: TGTGCCATCGGAGAAGGGAGGGGGGGATTCTACGAGCAGTACTTC. Its protein is CAIGEGRGGFYEQYF.

The rearrangement uses TRBV5-1 and TRBJ2-1, with D perhaps matching TRBD2 (6 bases). This CDR3 comprises 15 residues. The V end lost 2 bases, the J end lost 5 bases, and 14 bases lay between the germline ends. Germline V gene sequence: CDR1 SGHRS, CDR2 YFSETQ. The CDR3 here is CASSFGLLTHNEQFF. The DNA of the CDR3 is TGCGCCAGCAGCTTTGGACTACTCACCCACAATGAGCAGTTCTTC.

This clonotype occurred many times. The rearrangement links TRBV7-9 to TRBJ2-7; D is ambiguous. This CDR3 is built from 14 residues. Trimming removed 1 base at V and 7 bases at J, with 14 bases between. Looked up from germline, CDR1 is SEHNR and CDR2 is FQNEAQ (reference sequence). CDR3 in amino acids: CASSLVARRREQYF. The CDR3 bases are TGTGCCAGCAGCTTAGTGGCACGAAGGCGGGAGCAGTACTTC. Supplemented by reference TRBV7-9 and TRBJ2-7, the full variable domain reads DTGVSQNPRHKITKRGQNVTFRCDPISEHNRLYWYRQTLGQGPEFLTYFQNEAQLEKSRLLSDRFSAERPKGSFSTLEIQRTEQGDSAMYLCASSLVARRREQYFGPGTRLTVT.